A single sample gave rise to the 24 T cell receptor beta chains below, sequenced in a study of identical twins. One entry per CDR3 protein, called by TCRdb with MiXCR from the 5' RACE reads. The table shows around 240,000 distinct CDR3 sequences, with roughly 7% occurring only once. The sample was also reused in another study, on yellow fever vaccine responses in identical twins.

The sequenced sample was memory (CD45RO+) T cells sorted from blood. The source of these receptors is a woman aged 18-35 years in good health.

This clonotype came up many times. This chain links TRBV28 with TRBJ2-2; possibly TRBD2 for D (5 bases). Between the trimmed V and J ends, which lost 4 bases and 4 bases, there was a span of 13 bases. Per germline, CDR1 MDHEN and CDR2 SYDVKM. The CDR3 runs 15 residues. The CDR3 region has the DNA TGTGCCAGCAGTTCCCAAGACCGGGGCACCGGGGAGCTGTTTTTT. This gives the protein CASSSQDRGTGELFF.

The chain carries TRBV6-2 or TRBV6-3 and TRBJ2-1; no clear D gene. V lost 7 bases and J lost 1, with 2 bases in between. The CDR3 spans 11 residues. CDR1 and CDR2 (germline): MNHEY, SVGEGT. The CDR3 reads CASKSYNEQFF. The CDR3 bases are TGTGCCAGCAAATCCTACAATGAGCAGTTCTTC.

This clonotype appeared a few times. CDR3 sequence: CASSPPAFTGELFF. CDR3 in DNA: TGTGCCAGCTCACCCCCGGCCTTCACCGGGGAGCTGTTTTTT. The J gene is TRBJ2-2, the V gene TRBV18; D call uncertain. Germline V lookup: CDR1 KGHSH, CDR2 LQKENI. The length of the CDR3 is 14 residues. The germline V and J ends were trimmed by 3 bases and 4 bases, with 9 bases remaining between them.

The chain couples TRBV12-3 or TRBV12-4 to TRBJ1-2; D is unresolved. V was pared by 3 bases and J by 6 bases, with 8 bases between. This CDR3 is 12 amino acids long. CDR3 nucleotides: TGTGCCAGCAGTTTGGGGTATAATGGCTACACCTTC. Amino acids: CASSLGYNGYTF.

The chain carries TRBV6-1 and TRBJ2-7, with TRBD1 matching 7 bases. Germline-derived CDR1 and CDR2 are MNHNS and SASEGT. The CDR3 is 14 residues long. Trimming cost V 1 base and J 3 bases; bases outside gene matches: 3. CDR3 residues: CASSEGNRGYEQYF. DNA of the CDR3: TGTGCCAGCAGTGAAGGGAACAGGGGCTACGAGCAGTACTTC.

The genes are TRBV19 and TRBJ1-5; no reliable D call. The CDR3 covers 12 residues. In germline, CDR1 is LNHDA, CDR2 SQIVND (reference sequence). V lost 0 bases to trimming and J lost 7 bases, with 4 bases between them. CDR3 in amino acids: CASSIDRQPQHF. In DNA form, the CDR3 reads TGTGCCAGTAGTATAGATCGGCAGCCCCAGCATTTT.

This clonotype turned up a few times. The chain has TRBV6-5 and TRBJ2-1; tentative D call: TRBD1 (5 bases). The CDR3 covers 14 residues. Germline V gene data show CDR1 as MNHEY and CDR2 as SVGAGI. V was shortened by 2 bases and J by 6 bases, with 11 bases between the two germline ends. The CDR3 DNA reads TGTGCCAGCAGTTACACAGCCCAGGGCAATGAGCAGTTCTTC. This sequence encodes CASSYTAQGNEQFF.

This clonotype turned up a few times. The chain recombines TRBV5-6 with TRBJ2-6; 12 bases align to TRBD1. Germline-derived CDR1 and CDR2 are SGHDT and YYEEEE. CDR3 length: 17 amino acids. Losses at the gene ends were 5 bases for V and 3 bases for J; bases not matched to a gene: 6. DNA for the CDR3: TGTGCCAGCAGTTCGGGACAGGGGGCGTTTGGGGCCAACGTCCTGACTTTC. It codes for CASSSGQGAFGANVLTF.

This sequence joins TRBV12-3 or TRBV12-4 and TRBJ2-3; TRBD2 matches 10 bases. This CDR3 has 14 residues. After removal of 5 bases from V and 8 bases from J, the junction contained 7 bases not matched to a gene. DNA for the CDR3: TGTGCCAGCAGTCAATCTAGCGGGGGTGTTACGCAGTATTTT. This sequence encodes CASSQSSGGVTQYF.

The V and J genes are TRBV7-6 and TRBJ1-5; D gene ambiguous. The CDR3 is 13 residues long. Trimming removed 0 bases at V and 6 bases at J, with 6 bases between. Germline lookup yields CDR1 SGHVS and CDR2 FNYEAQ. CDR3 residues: CASSLAKGQPQHF. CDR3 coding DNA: TGTGCCAGCAGCTTAGCCAAGGGTCAGCCCCAGCATTTT.

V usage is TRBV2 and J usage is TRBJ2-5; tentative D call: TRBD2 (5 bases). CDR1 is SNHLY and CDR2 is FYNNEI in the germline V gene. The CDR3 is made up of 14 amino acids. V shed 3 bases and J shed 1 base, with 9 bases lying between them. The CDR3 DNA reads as TGTGCCAGCAGTGACCCGGGGAGCCAAGAGACCCAGTACTTC. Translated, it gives CASSDPGSQETQYF. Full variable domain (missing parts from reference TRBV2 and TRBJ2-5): EPEVTQTPSHQVTQMGQEVILRCVPISNHLYFYWYRQILGQKVEFLVSFYNNEISEKSEIFDDQFSVERPDGSNFTLKIRSTKLEDSAMYFCASSDPGSQETQYFGPGTRLLVL.

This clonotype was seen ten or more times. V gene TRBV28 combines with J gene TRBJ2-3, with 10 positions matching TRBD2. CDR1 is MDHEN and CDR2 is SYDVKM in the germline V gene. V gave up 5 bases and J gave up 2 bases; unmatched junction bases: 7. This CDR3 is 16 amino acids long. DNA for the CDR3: TGTGCCAGCAGTCGGCTTAGCGGGGGGTCCACAGATACGCAGTATTTT. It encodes CASSRLSGGSTDTQYF.

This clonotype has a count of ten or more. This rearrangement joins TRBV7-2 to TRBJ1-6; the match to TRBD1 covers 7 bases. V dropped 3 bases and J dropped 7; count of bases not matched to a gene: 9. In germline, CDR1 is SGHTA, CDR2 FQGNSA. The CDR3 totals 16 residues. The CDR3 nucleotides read TGTGCCAGCAGCTTCGGGACAGCAATGTCCAATTCACCCCTCCACTTT. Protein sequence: CASSFGTAMSNSPLHF.

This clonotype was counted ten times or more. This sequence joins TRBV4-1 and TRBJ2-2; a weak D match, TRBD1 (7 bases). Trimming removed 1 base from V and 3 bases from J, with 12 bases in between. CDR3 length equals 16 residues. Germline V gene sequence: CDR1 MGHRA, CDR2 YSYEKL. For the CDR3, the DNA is TGCGCCAGCAGCCAAGGTGCAGGGGGGTACACCGGGGAGCTGTTTTTT. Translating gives CASSQGAGGYTGELFF.

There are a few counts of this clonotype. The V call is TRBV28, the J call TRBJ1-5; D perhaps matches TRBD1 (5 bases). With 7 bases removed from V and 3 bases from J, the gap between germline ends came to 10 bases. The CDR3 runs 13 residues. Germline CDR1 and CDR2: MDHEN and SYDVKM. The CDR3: CASTDRSNQPQHF. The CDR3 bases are TGTGCCAGCACAGACAGATCCAATCAGCCCCAGCATTTT.

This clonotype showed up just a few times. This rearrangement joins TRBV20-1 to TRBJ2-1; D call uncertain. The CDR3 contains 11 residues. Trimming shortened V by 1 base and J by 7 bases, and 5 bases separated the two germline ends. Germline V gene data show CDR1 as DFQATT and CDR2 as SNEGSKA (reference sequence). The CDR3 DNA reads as TGCAGTGCTAGAGTCTCTAATGAGCAGTTCTTC. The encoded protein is CSARVSNEQFF.

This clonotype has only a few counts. The CDR3, as DNA: TGTGCCAGCAGCCCCCAGGGGTGGGGGGGGGATACGCAGTATTTT. Translated, it gives CASSPQGWGGDTQYF. The J gene is TRBJ2-3, the V gene TRBV7-2; possibly TRBD2 for D (7 bases). This CDR3 has 15 amino acids. V lost 5 bases and J 6 bases, leaving 18 bases between the germline ends. Germline lookup yields CDR1 SGHTA and CDR2 FQGNSA.

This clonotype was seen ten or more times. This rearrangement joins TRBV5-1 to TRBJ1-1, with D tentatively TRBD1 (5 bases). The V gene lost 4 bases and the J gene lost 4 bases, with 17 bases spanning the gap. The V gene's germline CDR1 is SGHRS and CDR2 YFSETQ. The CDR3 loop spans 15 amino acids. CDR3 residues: CASSPVIGVSTEAFF. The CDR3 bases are TGCGCCAGCAGCCCCGTGATAGGGGTGAGCACTGAAGCTTTCTTT.

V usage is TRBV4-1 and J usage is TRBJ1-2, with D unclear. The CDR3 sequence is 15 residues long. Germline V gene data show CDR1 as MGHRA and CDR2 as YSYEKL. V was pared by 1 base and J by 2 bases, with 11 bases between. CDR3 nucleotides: TGCGCCAGCAGCCAAGGCCGGTGGGCCAACTATGGCTACACCTTC. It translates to CASSQGRWANYGYTF.

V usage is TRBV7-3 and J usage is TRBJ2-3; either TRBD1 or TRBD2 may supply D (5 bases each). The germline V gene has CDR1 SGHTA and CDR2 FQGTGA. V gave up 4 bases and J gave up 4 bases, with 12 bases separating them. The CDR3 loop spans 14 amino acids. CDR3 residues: CASSSGTSADTQYF. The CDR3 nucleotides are TGTGCCAGCAGCTCCGGGACCTCCGCAGATACGCAGTATTTT.

The CDR3 sequence is CAINPSGNTGELFF. CDR3 nucleotides: TGTGCCATCAACCCTAGCGGAAACACCGGGGAGCTGTTTTTT. This chain connects TRBV10-3 to TRBJ2-2, with TRBD2 identical over 7 bases. V lost 7 bases, J lost 2 bases, and 4 bases stayed unmatched. Looked up from germline, CDR1 is ENHRY and CDR2 is SYGVKD. The length of the CDR3 is 14 residues.

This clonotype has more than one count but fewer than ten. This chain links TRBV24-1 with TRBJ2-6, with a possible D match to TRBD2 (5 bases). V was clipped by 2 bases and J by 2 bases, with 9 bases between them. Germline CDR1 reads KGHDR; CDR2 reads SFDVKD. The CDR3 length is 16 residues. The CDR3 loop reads CATSDYGVPGANVLTF. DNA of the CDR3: TGTGCCACCAGTGATTACGGGGTACCTGGGGCCAACGTCCTGACTTTC.

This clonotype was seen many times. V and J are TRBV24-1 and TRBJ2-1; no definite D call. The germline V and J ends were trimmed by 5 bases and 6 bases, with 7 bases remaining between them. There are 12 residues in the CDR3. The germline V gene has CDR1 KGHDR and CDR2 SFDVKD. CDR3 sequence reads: CATSGSLNEQFF. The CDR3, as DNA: TGTGCCACCAGTGGGTCTCTCAATGAGCAGTTCTTC.

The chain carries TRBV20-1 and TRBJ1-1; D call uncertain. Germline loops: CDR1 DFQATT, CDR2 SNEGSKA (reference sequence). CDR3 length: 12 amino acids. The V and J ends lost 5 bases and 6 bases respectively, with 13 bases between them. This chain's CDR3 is CSALPGMAEAFF. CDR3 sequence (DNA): TGCAGTGCTCTGCCGGGGATGGCTGAAGCTTTCTTT.